The 9 T cell receptor beta chains listed next were all sequenced from one sample in a study of T-cell memory formation after mild COVID-19. TCRdb recomputed calls from the 5' RACE reads with MiXCR, one row per CDR3 protein. The sample holds about 130,000 distinct CDR3 sequences, about 18% seen once. Sequenced sample: PBMCs or a T cell subset sorted from them (not recorded which). The receptors were gathered from a man between 18 and 29 years old who had mild COVID-19 (a few samples of this study predate the infection). Cell type and time point are not known.

The chain is built from TRBV11-1 and TRBJ2-7; no reliable D call. This CDR3 contains 11 residues. Trimming removed 4 bases from V and 5 bases from J, with 6 bases in between. Germline lookup yields CDR1 SGHAT and CDR2 FQDESV (reference sequence). The CDR3 here is CASSSGHEQYV. CDR3 sequence (DNA): TGTGCCAGCAGCTCCGGACACGAGCAGTACGTC.

This clonotype has just a few counts. V and J are TRBV4-3 and TRBJ1-2; 7 bases agree with TRBD1. V shed 1 base, J shed 5 bases, and the junction held 7 bases outside the gene matches. From germline, CDR1 is LGHNA and CDR2 YSLEER. The CDR3 is 15 amino acids. DNA for the CDR3: TGCGCCAGCAGCCAAGTAGGAGGGGGCGCTTATGGCTACACCTTC. Translation: CASSQVGGGAYGYTF.

At least ten counts were recorded for this clonotype. The CDR3 DNA reads as TGCAGTGCTGCTCGGGGGGCCGCCACAGATACGCAGTATTTT. Its protein is CSAARGAATDTQYF. The chain joins TRBV20-1 to TRBJ2-3; a possible D gene is TRBD2 (7 bases). Looked up from germline, CDR1 is DFQATT and CDR2 is SNEGSKA (reference sequence). V gave up 5 bases and J gave up 2 bases, with 14 bases separating them. The CDR3 loop spans 14 amino acids.

The gene calls are TRBV18 and TRBJ2-3, with TRBD2 as a possible D gene (6 bases). The CDR3 contains 15 residues. Germline loops: CDR1 KGHSH, CDR2 LQKENI. The germline V and J ends were trimmed by 1 base and 4 bases, with 12 bases remaining between them. CDR3 sequence reads: CASSPRASVADTQYF. CDR3 bases: TGTGCCAGCTCACCACGGGCTAGCGTGGCAGATACGCAGTATTTT.

The J gene is TRBJ2-7, the V gene TRBV15; a possible D gene is TRBD2 (5 bases). The CDR3 has 15 residues. Germline loops: CDR1 LNHNV, CDR2 YYDKDF (reference sequence). V lost 3 bases to trimming and J lost 7 bases, with 19 bases between them. The CDR3 sequence: CATSREVRGLGEQYF. The CDR3 DNA follows: TGTGCCACCAGCAGGGAGGTCCGAGGACTTGGGGAGCAGTACTTC.

This clonotype has a handful of counts. The rearrangement joins TRBV3-1 to TRBJ2-3; TRBD1 is a possible D gene (7 bases). This CDR3 has 15 amino acids. Germline V CDR1 and CDR2: LGHDT, YNNKEL (reference sequence). V lost 1 base to trimming and J lost 3 bases, with 11 bases between them. In DNA, the CDR3 is TGTGCCAGCAGCCAAGTCCCAGGGGGGACAGATACGCAGTATTTT. As protein: CASSQVPGGTDTQYF.

A word on this clonotype: One end of the junction varies from germline; a read error may be responsible. The chain is built from TRBV6-2 or TRBV6-3 and TRBJ1-5; a weak D match, TRBD1 (6 bases). This CDR3 region has 15 residues. Germline V gene sequence: CDR1 MNHEY, CDR2 SVGEGT. The CDR3, as DNA: TGTGCCAGCAGTGACCGGGACAACAGCATTCAGCCCCAGCATTTT. It codes for CASSDRDNSIQPQHF.

This CDR3 reads CASSLRGGDSPLHF. The CDR3 nucleotides read TGTGCCAGCAGTCTTAGGGGAGGGGATTCACCCCTCCACTTT. The genes are TRBV2 and TRBJ1-6; TRBD1 might be the D (5 bases). Germline assignment: CDR1 SNHLY and CDR2 FYNNEI. CDR3 length equals 14 residues. Trimming took off 5 bases at V and 8 bases at J, with 13 bases between the two ends.

This clonotype was detected only a few times. V usage is TRBV12-3 or TRBV12-4 and J usage is TRBJ1-5; a possible D gene is TRBD1 (6 bases). The CDR3 consists of 15 residues. V was pared by 5 bases and J by 5 bases, with 16 bases between. The CDR3 nucleotides read TGTGCCAGCAGTCCCGGACAGATTAATTATCAGCCCCAGCATTTT. Protein: CASSPGQINYQPQHF.